Sequencing of this T cell receptor (beta chain) was carried out in a study of regulatory T cells in long-lasting Graves disease. Through Arm-PCR of CDR3 regions and iRepertoire HTBI primers, TCR beta libraries were built. MiXCR, run by TCRdb on the multiplex PCR reads, gives a single entry per CDR3 protein. This sample has approximately 480,000 distinct CDR3 sequences, with 15% to 20% found just once. Specified time point: newly diagnosed GD, antithyroid drugs for less than 3 months. The TCR library was made from RNA that had been extracted from PBMCs in TRIzol. This clonotype occurred a few times. Germline lookup yields CDR1 SGHRS and CDR2 YFSETQ. The CDR3 runs 15 residues. V lost 7 bases and J lost 4; bases outside the gene matches: 6. Separately, the same data were catalogued under a study of T cells in Graves' hyperthyroidism and ophthalmopathy.

Source: peripheral blood mononuclear cells (PBMCs), taken at new diagnosis, from a patient treated with antithyroid drugs. The V gene is TRBV5-1, the J gene TRBJ2-3; 13 bases align to TRBD2. The source of this sequence is a man aged 40-49 years with Graves disease. This CDR3 reads CASSGTSGNADTQYF. The CDR3 DNA sequence: TGCGCCAGCTCCGGGACTAGCGGGAACGCAGATACGCAGTATTTT.